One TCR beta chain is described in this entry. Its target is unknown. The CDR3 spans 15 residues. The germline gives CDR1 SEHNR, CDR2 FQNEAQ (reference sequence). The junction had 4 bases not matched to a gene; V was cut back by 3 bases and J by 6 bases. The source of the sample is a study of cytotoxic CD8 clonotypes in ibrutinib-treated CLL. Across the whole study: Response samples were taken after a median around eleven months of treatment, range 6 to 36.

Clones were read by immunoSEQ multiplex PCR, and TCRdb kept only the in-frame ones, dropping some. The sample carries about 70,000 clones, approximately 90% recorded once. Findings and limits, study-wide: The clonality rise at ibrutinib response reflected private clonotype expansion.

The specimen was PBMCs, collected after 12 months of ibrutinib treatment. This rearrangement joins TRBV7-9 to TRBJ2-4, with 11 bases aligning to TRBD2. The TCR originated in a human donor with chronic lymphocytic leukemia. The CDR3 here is CASSFSGRAANIQYF. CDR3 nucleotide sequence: TGTGCCAGCAGCTTTAGCGGGAGGGCCGCAAACATTCAGTACTTC.